The 18 T cell receptor beta chains listed next were all sequenced from one sample in a study of technical replicates of blood from a handful of donors. Produced via immunoSEQ multiplex PCR; TCRdb's table is partial and in-frame only. Altogether about 84,000 clones are present, 95% to 98% being singletons, with the ten largest covering about 0.15%. Source material: T cells isolated from PBMCs. The receptors shown here come from a human donor in good health.

The rearrangement joins TRBV2 to TRBJ1-1; maybe TRBD1 (5 bases). The CDR3 sequence is 13 residues long. Trimming pared 8 bases from V and 0 bases from J, leaving 10 bases between. Germline V CDR1 and CDR2: SNHLY, FYNNEI. CDR3 in DNA: TGTGCCAGCGCCGTACAGGTGAACACTGAAGCTTTCTTT. It encodes CASAVQVNTEAFF.

This chain connects TRBV5-6 to TRBJ1-6; 8 nucleotides align to TRBD1. The CDR3 is 15 residues long. The germline gives CDR1 SGHDT, CDR2 YYEEEE. V dropped 6 bases and J dropped 9; count of bases not matched to a gene: 11. The CDR3 DNA reads as TGTGCCAGCACGCCCCAGGGGGCGCGCAGTTCACCCCTCCACTTT. Protein: CASTPQGARSSPLHF.

The genes are TRBV19 and TRBJ1-4; D is perhaps TRBD1 (5 bases). This CDR3 is built from 13 residues. V was cut by 6 bases and J by 7 bases, with 12 bases left in between. CDR1 is LNHDA and CDR2 is SQIVND in the germline V gene (reference sequence). The CDR3 loop is CASSLRQFEKLFF. The CDR3 nucleotides read TGTGCCAGTAGCCTTCGACAGTTTGAAAAACTGTTTTTT.

The rearrangement links TRBV7-6 to TRBJ1-1; 8 bases match TRBD1. J was trimmed by 0 bases and V by 1 base; bases with no gene match: 4. This CDR3 spans 16 amino acids. Germline V gene lookup returns CDR1 SGHVS and CDR2 FNYEAQ. The CDR3 nucleotides are TGTGCCAGCAGCTTAGGGGGCAGGGGGCTGAACACTGAAGCTTTCTTT. Translating it yields CASSLGGRGLNTEAFF.

The CDR3 sequence is CASSSWDIDTDTQYF. The CDR3 bases are TGTGCCAGCAGCTCGTGGGACATTGACACAGATACGCAGTATTTT. The rearrangement uses TRBV9 and TRBJ2-3; TRBD1 is a possible D gene (6 bases). The germline gives CDR1 SGDLS, CDR2 YYNGEE. V dropped 4 bases and J dropped 2 bases, with 14 bases sitting between them. The CDR3 loop spans 15 amino acids.

This clone was recorded once. This rearrangement joins TRBV2 to TRBJ1-5, with D unresolved. V lost 7 bases and J lost 1, with 20 bases in between. This CDR3 contains 17 residues. The V gene's germline CDR1 is SNHLY and CDR2 FYNNEI. The CDR3 loop reads CASTRESTLVSNQPQHF. CDR3 DNA sequence: TGTGCCAGCACAAGGGAGTCGACGCTTGTGAGCAATCAGCCCCAGCATTTT.

V and J are TRBV27 and TRBJ2-7; the D gene is possibly TRBD2 (5 bases). This CDR3 comprises 14 residues. V lost 3 bases and J 3 bases, leaving 12 bases between the germline ends. Germline lookup yields CDR1 MNHEY and CDR2 SMNVEV (reference sequence). Written as DNA, the CDR3 is TGTGCCAGCAGTTTCGACTCCGGGGACTACGAGCAGTACTTC. It encodes CASSFDSGDYEQYF.

The V call is TRBV28, the J call TRBJ2-2; 14 bases are shared with TRBD2. The CDR3 is 22 residues long. With V trimmed by 5 bases and J by 3 bases, 20 bases remained unmatched. The germline CDR1 and CDR2 sequences are MDHEN and SYDVKM. In nucleotides, the CDR3 is TGTGCCAGCAGTCCTAAAAGGACTAGCGGGAGGAGGTTTAAAGGTGACACCGGGGAGCTGTTTTTT. Translated, it gives CASSPKRTSGRRFKGDTGELFF.

The chain links TRBV15 to TRBJ1-3; no clear D gene. CDR3 length: 15 amino acids. CDR1 is LNHNV, CDR2 YYDKDF, per germline (reference sequence). Trimming took 0 bases from V and 2 from J, leaving 8 bases between them. The chain's CDR3 is CATSRDGGTGNTIYF. CDR3 nucleotides: TGTGCCACCAGCAGAGATGGCGGAACTGGAAACACCATATATTTT.

CDR3 DNA sequence: TGTGCCAGCAGCTCCACGGCCTACGAGCAGTACTTC. It specifies CASSSTAYEQYF. The genes are TRBV5-6 and TRBJ2-7; D uncertain. The V and J ends lost 3 bases and 2 bases respectively, with 6 bases between them. The CDR3 runs 12 residues. Germline CDR1 reads SGHDT; CDR2 reads YYEEEE. Supplemented by reference TRBV5-6 and TRBJ2-7, the full variable domain reads DAGVTQSPTHLIKTRGQQVTLRCSPKSGHDTVSWYQQALGQGPQFIFQYYEEEERQRGNFPDRFSGHQFPNYSSELNVNALLLGDSALYLCASSSTAYEQYFGPGTRLTVT.

The chain links TRBV28 to TRBJ1-2; 7 nucleotides line up with TRBD1. CDR1 is MDHEN, CDR2 SYDVKM, per germline. There are 14 residues in the CDR3. V lost 11 bases and J lost 4; bases outside the gene matches: 13. CDR3 sequence reads: CAGAGGQWAYGYTF. The CDR3 DNA follows: TGTGCCGGCGCAGGGGGACAGTGGGCCTATGGCTACACCTTC.

The V call is TRBV11-2, the J call TRBJ2-1; possible D gene TRBD2, 5 bases. The germline V gene encodes CDR1 SGHAT and CDR2 FQNNGV. The CDR3 runs to 13 residues. V gave up 6 bases and J gave up 7 bases, with 13 bases separating them. The CDR3 protein is CASSSLWRNEQFF. The DNA of the CDR3 is TGTGCCAGCAGTTCCCTCTGGAGGAATGAGCAGTTCTTC.

The V call is TRBV11-2, the J call TRBJ2-2; weak D call: TRBD1 (5 bases). V shed 1 base and J shed 4 bases, with 13 bases lying between them. The CDR3 length is 16 residues. CDR1 SGHAT and CDR2 FQNNGV come from the germline V gene. This CDR3 is CASSLVANQGTGELFF. DNA for the CDR3: TGTGCCAGCAGCTTAGTTGCAAATCAGGGCACCGGGGAGCTGTTTTTT.

V gene TRBV5-1 combines with J gene TRBJ1-2; 8 bases line up with TRBD1. V was clipped by 3 bases and J by 6 bases; unmatched bases: 7. This CDR3 is 14 amino acids long. The V gene's germline CDR1 is SGHRS and CDR2 YFSETQ. The CDR3 DNA sequence: TGCGCCAGCAGCTCAGGGGGCGCGGGGGATGGCTACACCTTC. As protein: CASSSGGAGDGYTF.

V is TRBV29-1 and J is TRBJ2-5; 7 nucleotides match TRBD1. Germline V CDR1 and CDR2: SQVTM, ANQGSEA. This CDR3 comprises 13 residues. The junction had 5 bases not matched to a gene; V was cut back by 3 bases and J by 4 bases. The chain's CDR3 is CSVDNRGGETQYF. The CDR3 nucleotides read TGCAGCGTTGATAACAGGGGTGGAGAGACCCAGTACTTC.

V and J are TRBV29-1 and TRBJ2-3; TRBD2 might be the D (5 bases). Per germline, CDR1 SQVTM and CDR2 ANQGSEA. Trimming left V 7 bases short and J 2 bases short, with 22 bases between. The CDR3 runs 16 residues. The CDR3 is CSAEGTPTFFTDTQYF. CDR3 DNA: TGCAGCGCCGAGGGAACCCCGACCTTCTTCACAGATACGCAGTATTTT.

This chain links TRBV6-1 with TRBJ2-7; possible D gene TRBD2, 6 bases. Germline CDR1 and CDR2: MNHNS and SASEGT. The CDR3 length is 13 residues. V dropped 7 bases and J dropped 5 bases, with 15 bases sitting between them. DNA for the CDR3: TGTGCCAGCACCTGGGGGGAAAGGGACGAGCAGTACTTC. This sequence encodes CASTWGERDEQYF.

This chain joins TRBV27 and TRBJ1-3; tentative D call: TRBD1 (5 bases). Germline V gene data show CDR1 as MNHEY and CDR2 as SMNVEV (reference sequence). This CDR3 region has 18 residues. Trimming took 4 bases from V and 0 from J, leaving 19 bases between them. The CDR3 sequence is CASSSHALQGRSGNTIYF. The CDR3 DNA reads as TGTGCCAGCAGTTCACACGCTTTGCAGGGCCGCTCTGGAAACACCATATATTTT.